This passage covers 23 T cell receptor beta chains from one sample sequenced in a study of blood T cell repertoires in COVID-19. Method: immunoSEQ multiplex PCR; TCRdb's copy keeps in-frame clones and lacks some. The sample gives 140,000 to 150,000 clones, 88% of which show up once; about 1.7% is in the top ten. Sequencing input: peripheral blood. Source of these receptors: a man aged 65 to 79 with acute or convalescent COVID-19.

This clone showed up just a few times. The J gene is TRBJ2-5, the V gene TRBV6-6; 7 bases line up with TRBD2. The length of the CDR3 is 14 residues. V was pared by 6 bases and J by 0 bases, with 4 bases of the junction left unmatched. The germline gives CDR1 MNHNY, CDR2 SVGAGI (reference sequence). In DNA form, the CDR3 reads TGTGCCAGCAGGCACGGGACTAACCAAGAGACCCAGTACTTC. It yields the protein CASRHGTNQETQYF.

The chain links TRBV29-1 to TRBJ1-1, with no clear D. The CDR3 runs to 17 residues. From germline, CDR1 is SQVTM and CDR2 ANQGSEA. Trimming took 6 bases from V and 1 from J, leaving 24 bases between them. The CDR3 is CSVSYRAPGIANTEAFF. The CDR3 nucleotides are TGCAGCGTATCTTACCGGGCCCCGGGGATCGCGAACACTGAAGCTTTCTTT.

The chain combines TRBV6-5 with TRBJ2-2; perhaps TRBD2 as D (7 bases). The V and J ends lost 0 bases and 3 bases respectively, with 11 bases between them. CDR1 is MNHEY and CDR2 is SVGAGI in the germline V gene. The CDR3 has 16 amino acids. CDR3 region: CASSYSGGLDTGELFF. For the CDR3, the DNA is TGTGCCAGCAGTTACTCGGGGGGGCTCGACACCGGGGAGCTGTTTTTT.

This clone was counted a single time. The J gene is TRBJ2-2, the V gene TRBV30; TRBD1 might be the D (6 bases). V lost 2 bases and J lost 4, with 11 bases in between. CDR3 length equals 14 residues. From germline, CDR1 is GTSNPN and CDR2 SVGIG (reference sequence). The CDR3: CAWSSGVFTGELFF. The CDR3 DNA is TGTGCCTGGAGTTCAGGGGTTTTCACCGGGGAGCTGTTTTTT.

This chain links TRBV7-7 with TRBJ2-3, with 10 positions matching TRBD1. Unmatched junction bases numbered 11, after V lost 5 bases and J lost 0 bases. The CDR3 has 18 residues. CDR1 and CDR2 (germline): SSHAT, FNYEAQ (reference sequence). The CDR3 loop reads CASSRTGGSISSTDTQYF. For the CDR3, the DNA is TGTGCCAGCAGCCGGACAGGGGGTTCTATCTCTAGCACAGATACGCAGTATTTT.

This clone was seen just once. This chain connects TRBV6-5 to TRBJ1-2; a possible D gene is TRBD1 (5 bases). The V and J ends lost 4 bases and 8 bases respectively, with 14 bases between them. Germline assignment: CDR1 MNHEY and CDR2 SVGAGI. This CDR3 contains 13 residues. In DNA, the CDR3 is TGTGCCAGCAGTTCCCCGGGCGGGGGAGGCTACACCTTC. Protein sequence: CASSSPGGGGYTF.

The chain recombines TRBV15 with TRBJ2-5, with 10 nucleotides matching TRBD2. The CDR3 spans 18 residues. Trimming removed 0 bases from V and 4 bases from J; junction bases left unmatched: 11. Germline V CDR1 and CDR2: LNHNV, YYDKDF (reference sequence). CDR3 DNA: TGTGCCACCAGCAGAGAGGTTCTAGCGGGAGTCCTTGGAGAGACCCAGTACTTC. It encodes CATSREVLAGVLGETQYF.

The rearrangement links TRBV7-9 to TRBJ1-6, with no clear D. The V end was cut by 2 bases, the J end by 5 bases, with 7 bases between. The CDR3 spans 14 residues. In germline, CDR1 is SEHNR, CDR2 FQNEAQ (reference sequence). CDR3 sequence (DNA): TGTGCCAGCAGCTTATCGGGAAATAATTCACCCCTCCACTTT. This encodes CASSLSGNNSPLHF.

The chain links TRBV9 to TRBJ2-5; TRBD2 is a possible D gene (7 bases). The CDR3 has 14 residues. V was shortened by 0 bases and J by 7 bases, with 13 bases between the two germline ends. The germline CDR1 and CDR2 sequences are SGDLS and YYNGEE. The CDR3 loop reads CASSVDWGGGTQYF. CDR3 DNA sequence: TGTGCCAGCAGCGTAGATTGGGGGGGCGGGACCCAGTACTTC.

The chain carries TRBV5-6 and TRBJ1-2; no definite D call. V lost 3 bases to trimming and J lost 4 bases, with 19 bases between them. Germline lookup yields CDR1 SGHDT and CDR2 YYEEEE. The CDR3 totals 16 residues. CDR3 nucleotide sequence: TGTGCCAGCAGCTGGAAGACTAGAAATCCCCCCTATGGCTACACCTTC. Amino acids: CASSWKTRNPPYGYTF.

The V call is TRBV6-5, the J call TRBJ1-2; D unclear. The CDR3 spans 16 residues. With 4 bases removed from V and 0 bases from J, the gap between germline ends came to 15 bases. In germline, CDR1 is MNHEY, CDR2 SVGAGI. CDR3 nucleotides: TGTGCCAGCAGTTTACACCATTCGCAAGCTAACTATGGCTACACCTTC. As protein: CASSLHHSQANYGYTF.

This clone was observed a few times. This sequence joins TRBV6-5 and TRBJ1-4, with 7 bases fitting TRBD1. This CDR3 comprises 15 residues. With V trimmed by 6 bases and J by 3 bases, 7 bases remained unmatched. CDR1 is MNHEY and CDR2 is SVGAGI in the germline V gene. As DNA, the CDR3 is TGTGCCAGCAGACTACAGGGGTTGGCTAATGAAAAACTGTTTTTT. Translated: CASRLQGLANEKLFF.

The genes are TRBV19 and TRBJ1-3; 11 bases match TRBD1. Germline CDR1 LNHDA, CDR2 SQIVND (reference sequence). This CDR3 has 15 residues. Trimming at V came to 9 bases and at J to 8 bases, leaving 12 bases not matched to a gene. The CDR3 reads CASRTGGANRDTIYF. The DNA for the CDR3 is TGTGCCAGCCGGACAGGGGGCGCGAATAGGGACACCATATATTTT.

This clone was detected only once. The J gene is TRBJ2-3, the V gene TRBV5-1, with TRBD1 identical over 9 bases. CDR3 size: 16 residues. CDR1 and CDR2 (germline): SGHRS, YFSETQ. V trimming: 2 bases; J trimming: 4 bases; junction bases outside the gene matches: 8. The CDR3 region is CASSLPGQGGSDTQYF. The CDR3, as DNA: TGCGCCAGCAGCTTACCGGGACAGGGAGGATCAGATACGCAGTATTTT.

The chain combines TRBV30 with TRBJ2-1; 8 nucleotides agree with TRBD1. CDR3 length equals 15 residues. Germline V gives CDR1 GTSNPN, CDR2 SVGIG (reference sequence). Trimming took 1 base from V and 2 from J; bases not matched to a gene: 4. The CDR3 region is CAWSEGQVAYNEQFF. CDR3 nucleotide sequence: TGTGCCTGGAGTGAGGGACAGGTGGCCTACAATGAGCAGTTCTTC.

The chain joins TRBV7-6 to TRBJ2-5; D possibly corresponds to TRBD2 (7 bases). Germline V gene lookup returns CDR1 SGHVS and CDR2 FNYEAQ. V was trimmed by 7 bases and J by 4 bases, leaving 19 bases between them. The CDR3 has 15 amino acids. CDR3 protein: CASNKRGGESETQYF. The CDR3 DNA reads TGTGCCAGCAACAAAAGGGGGGGCGAGTCAGAGACCCAGTACTTC.

The CDR3 loop is CAWRRGEGVTQYF. The DNA for the CDR3 is TGTGCCTGGCGCCGGGGAGAGGGGGTTACGCAGTATTTT. This sequence joins TRBV30 and TRBJ2-3; D possibly corresponds to TRBD1 (6 bases). From germline, CDR1 is GTSNPN and CDR2 SVGIG (reference sequence). V gave up 5 bases and J gave up 8 bases, with 17 bases separating them. CDR3 size: 13 residues.

The chain couples TRBV18 to TRBJ2-1; perhaps TRBD1 as D (5 bases). V dropped 3 bases and J dropped 7 bases, with 13 bases sitting between them. Germline values: CDR1 KGHSH, CDR2 LQKENI. The CDR3 loop spans 14 amino acids. The CDR3 bases are TGTGCCAGCTCACCCCCTTCAGGGTATAATGAGCAGTTCTTC. Its translation is CASSPPSGYNEQFF.

This clone was seen a few times. V is TRBV5-4 and J is TRBJ1-2; 12 bases map to TRBD1. CDR1 SGHNT and CDR2 YYREEE come from the germline V gene (reference sequence). The trim removed 1 base at V and 8 bases at J, leaving 6 bases unmatched. There are 15 residues in the CDR3. The CDR3 DNA reads as TGTGCCAGCAGCTTGTTAGGGACAGGGGGCGAAGGCTACACCTTC. Translated, it gives CASSLLGTGGEGYTF.

The DNA of the CDR3 is TGTGCCAGCAGCGCCCTGAGGAGGACAGGGGGTAATTCACCCCTCCACTTT. This translates into CASSALRRTGGNSPLHF. The genes are TRBV11-2 and TRBJ1-6; 10 bases match TRBD1. The CDR3 is 17 amino acids. Germline CDR1 and CDR2: SGHAT and FQNNGV. J lost 6 bases, V lost 5 bases, and 10 bases had no gene match.

CDR3 sequence reads: CASRSLGETQYF. The DNA for the CDR3 is TGCGCCAGCAGATCCCTCGGAGAGACCCAGTACTTC. The V and J genes are TRBV5-1 and TRBJ2-5; D not resolved. The germline V gene has CDR1 SGHRS and CDR2 YFSETQ. The CDR3 contains 12 residues. V was pared by 5 bases and J by 4 bases, with 9 bases between. Variable domain in full (rest from reference TRBV5-1 and TRBJ2-5): KAGVTQTPRYLIKTRGQQVTLSCSPISGHRSVSWYQQTPGQGLQFLFEYFSETQRNKGNFPGRFSGRQFSNSRSEMNVSTLELGDSALYLCASRSLGETQYFGPGTRLLVL.

The rearrangement joins TRBV7-9 to TRBJ1-2, with D possibly matching TRBD1 (6 bases). CDR1 is SEHNR, CDR2 FQNEAQ, per germline (reference sequence). Trimming removed 0 bases at V and 8 bases at J, with 10 bases between. The CDR3 has 13 amino acids. The CDR3 coding sequence is TGTGCCAGCAGCTTAGCGTCAGGGGAAGGCTACACCTTC. Its translation is CASSLASGEGYTF.

The genes are TRBV9 and TRBJ1-6, with 10 bases lining up with TRBD1. Looked up from germline, CDR1 is SGDLS and CDR2 is YYNGEE. The V segment lost 0 bases and the J segment 9 bases; nucleotides outside the gene matches: 0. The CDR3 has 14 amino acids. CDR3 amino acids: CASSVGQGASPLHF. The CDR3 bases are TGTGCCAGCAGCGTAGGACAGGGGGCTTCACCCCTCCACTTT.